The sequence of this T cell receptor (beta chain) was determined in a study of blood T cell repertoires in COVID-19. Study in general: PBMCs, B-cell-depleted T cells, or T cells were the source of the cDNA or gDNA that made up the material.

The V gene's germline CDR1 is MNHEY and CDR2 SVGEGT. Between the trimmed V and J ends, which lost 5 bases and 5 bases, there was a span of 16 bases. This CDR3 comprises 15 residues. Original handling: Amplification of reference gene primers provided the estimated nucleated cell counts. Repertoires were generated with immunoSEQ multiplex PCR, while TCRdb's copy carries only in-frame clones and drops some. V and J calls and clone size are given by that table; D and trimming were obtained from the DNA. In the table there are around 390,000 clones, 85% to 90% of which are singletons. Donors were grouped by their self-reported clinical history. All recovered Cohort 3 donors got two negative PCRs, got clearance, or saw symptom resolution.

The chain joins TRBV6-2 or TRBV6-3 to TRBJ1-3; a weak D match, TRBD1 (6 bases). What was sequenced was PBMCs or T cells enriched from blood (not recorded which). The clonotype comes from a woman between 50 and 59 years old who had recovered from COVID-19. The CDR3, as DNA: TGTGCCAGCAGTGGGACATCCGTAAAGAGAAACACCATATATTTT. Translation gives CASSGTSVKRNTIYF.